The rows below give T cell receptor beta chains drawn from one sample of a study of identifying expanded T cells in peripheral blood. Repertoires were generated with immunoSEQ multiplex PCR, while TCRdb's copy carries only in-frame clones and drops some. The sample yields around 120,000 clones, less than 90% seen once. The material sequenced was blood. Receptors were obtained from a person aged 18 to 75 in good health. CDR3s include the opening cysteine and the closing phenylalanine or tryptophan. The order of the fields is V gene, clone size, J gene, D gene, CDR3 protein, CDR3 DNA. D genes are given only for firm matches. Clone size, where shown, is once, few, many, or a class for clones that have expanded.

TRBV6-5,-,TRBJ2-1,TRBD1,CASSSDRGQDEQFF,TGTGCCAGCAGCTCGGACAGGGGACAAGATGAGCAGTTCTTC
TRBV6-5,once,TRBJ1-2,TRBD1,CASRRDSLTYGYTF,TGTGCCAGCAGGAGGGACAGCCTCACCTATGGCTACACCTTC
TRBV12-5,-,TRBJ1-1,-,CASGLEWGAEAFF,TGTGCTAGTGGTTTGGAATGGGGGGCTGAAGCTTTCTTT
TRBV5-4,-,TRBJ2-1,-,CASSLAGRADNEQFF,TGTGCCAGCAGCTTGGCTGGCAGGGCGGACAATGAGCAGTTCTTC
TRBV6-1,-,TRBJ2-1,-,CASSEGVGPYNEQFF,TGTGCCAGCAGTGAAGGTGTTGGGCCCTACAATGAGCAGTTCTTC
TRBV5-4,-,TRBJ1-4,TRBD1,CASSIRRQGSGEKLFF,TGTGCCAGCAGCATAAGAAGACAGGGTTCGGGTGAAAAACTGTTTTTT
TRBV27,once,TRBJ2-3,-,CASSSSGTSTDTQYF,TGTGCCAGCAGTTCCAGCGGAACTAGCACAGATACGCAGTATTTT
TRBV4-1,-,TRBJ2-2,-,CASSQTGQGRGGELFF,TGCGCCAGCAGCCAAACGGGCCAGGGCCGAGGCGGGGAGCTGTTTTTT
TRBV6-1,-,TRBJ1-2,-,CASTLGYGYTF,TGTGCCAGCACCTTGGGCTATGGCTACACCTTC
TRBV4-1,-,TRBJ2-1,TRBD2,CASSQVRLLAGGKNEQFF,TGCGCCAGCAGCCAAGTCAGGCTCTTGGCGGGAGGAAAGAATGAGCAGTTCTTC
TRBV5-4,-,TRBJ2-2,TRBD2,CASSTWTSGRDGELFF,TGTGCCAGCAGCACCTGGACTAGCGGGAGAGACGGGGAGCTGTTTTTT
TRBV27,-,TRBJ2-2,-,CASRRGTVTNTGELFF,TGTGCCAGCAGACGGGGGACCGTTACGAACACCGGGGAGCTGTTTTTT
TRBV9,-,TRBJ2-1,TRBD2,CASSEGTTGLASYNEQFF,TGTGCCAGCAGCGAGGGGACTACGGGACTAGCCAGCTACAATGAGCAGTTCTTC
TRBV19,-,TRBJ2-5,-,CASSIRTDSQGTQYF,TGTGCCAGTAGTATCCGGACAGACAGTCAAGGGACCCAGTACTTC
TRBV18,few,TRBJ1-1,-,CASSPRAAENTEAFF,TGTGCCAGCTCACCACGGGCCGCCGAGAACACTGAAGCTTTCTTT
TRBV5-1,-,TRBJ2-3,-,CASSLDLVRSTDTQYF,TGCGCCAGCAGCTTGGACCTAGTTCGTAGCACAGATACGCAGTATTTT
TRBV11-2,-,TRBJ2-3,TRBD2,CASSSSTSGGPDTQYF,TGTGCCAGCAGCTCCTCGACTAGCGGGGGTCCAGATACGCAGTATTTT
TRBV11-1,-,TRBJ2-1,TRBD2,CASRPGLAGDNEQFF,TGTGCCAGCAGGCCGGGACTAGCGGGAGACAATGAGCAGTTCTTC
TRBV5-5,-,TRBJ1-5,-,CASSLESGDGNQPQHF,TGTGCCAGCAGCTTGGAGTCCGGGGATGGCAATCAGCCCCAGCATTTT
TRBV7-9,-,TRBJ1-3,-,CASSPTADLAGNTIYF,TGTGCCAGCAGCCCAACGGCAGATCTAGCTGGAAACACCATATATTTT
TRBV14,-,TRBJ2-2,-,CASSQEPFVGELFF,TGTGCCAGCAGCCAAGAACCGTTTGTCGGGGAGCTGTTTTTT
TRBV7-2,-,TRBJ2-5,-,CASSLARETQYF,TGTGCCAGCAGCTTAGCGCGGGAGACCCAGTACTTC
TRBV28,-,TRBJ1-1,TRBD1,CASSSGQGSRAFF,TGTGCCAGCAGTTCGGGACAGGGAAGTAGGGCTTTCTTT
TRBV2,-,TRBJ2-3,-,CASSRLLTDTQYF,TGTGCCAGCAGTCGGCTCCTCACAGATACGCAGTATTTT
TRBV21-1,-,TRBJ1-4,-,CASSNCTGTNEKLFF,TGTGCCAGCAGCAATTGTACAGGGACTAATGAAAAACTGTTTTTT
TRBV5-1,-,TRBJ2-3,-,CASLPGQTITDTQYF,TGCGCCAGTCTACCCGGACAAACTATCACAGATACGCAGTATTTT
TRBV19,-,TRBJ2-1,TRBD1,CASSTSGGTGHEQFF,TGTGCCAGTAGTACCTCCGGGGGGACAGGGCATGAGCAGTTCTTC
TRBV5-1,-,TRBJ2-5,TRBD1,CASSLTGALQETQYF,TGCGCCAGCAGCTTGACAGGGGCGCTGCAAGAGACCCAGTACTTC
TRBV28,-,TRBJ1-5,-,CASSSQVSNQPQHF,TGTGCCAGCAGTTCACAGGTTAGCAATCAGCCCCAGCATTTT
TRBV5-4,once,TRBJ1-5,-,CASSLIGEGADQPQHF,TGTGCCAGCAGCTTGATTGGGGAAGGGGCCGATCAGCCCCAGCATTTT
TRBV25-1,-,TRBJ1-6,-,CASSGRYNSPLHF,TGTGCCAGCAGTGGGCGTTATAATTCACCCCTCCACTTT
TRBV7-2,-,TRBJ1-3,-,CASSLGGTSGNTIYF,TGTGCCAGCAGCTTAGGGGGTACCTCTGGAAACACCATATATTTT
TRBV5-1,once,TRBJ2-1,TRBD2,CASSLLSGRGNNEQFF,TGCGCCAGCAGCTTGCTTAGCGGGAGGGGGAACAATGAGCAGTTCTTC
TRBV28,-,TRBJ2-7,TRBD1,CASSPPGQGTYEQYF,TGTGCCAGCAGCCCACCGGGACAGGGCACCTACGAGCAGTACTTC
TRBV28,-,TRBJ2-6,TRBD2,CASSPAGLAGPSGANVLTF,TGTGCCAGCAGTCCTGCGGGACTAGCGGGCCCCTCTGGGGCCAACGTCCTGACTTTC